This entry features one T cell receptor beta chain sequence. This record comes from a study of OX40 agonist ivuxolimab in advanced cancers. Study as a whole: Patients were infused with ivuxolimab every 2 weeks at 0.01 to 10 mg/kg. Subjects had a mean age of around 60 years, with a range of roughly 20 to 79; around 83% were male. Three patients got partial responses; one had hepatocellular carcinoma and two had cutaneous melanoma.

Here immunoSEQ multiplex PCR was the method, and the copy in TCRdb shows in-frame clones only, minus some. The sample carries 85,000 to 100,000 clones, approximately 87% recorded once. Blood sampling was done at baseline, cycle 4 day 1, and cycle 7 day 1. CDR1 and CDR2 from the germline V gene are PRHDT and FYEKMQ (reference sequence). This CDR3 has 15 amino acids. Trimming cost V 8 bases and J 5 bases; bases outside gene matches: 13. The receptor comes from an adult with an advanced solid tumor such as melanoma, head and neck, liver or kidney cancer. This material consisted of CD4+ or CD8+ T cells sorted from blood, taken in a trial of the OX40 agonist ivuxolimab. The chain recombines TRBV13 with TRBJ1-2; 8 positions agree with TRBD1. The CDR3: CASLIMGQAFYGYTF. For the CDR3, the DNA is TGTGCCAGCTTAATCATGGGACAGGCCTTTTATGGCTACACCTTC.